Below are 21 T cell receptor beta chains sequenced from a single sample in a study of Graves' ophthalmopathy and Graves' hyperthyroidism. RNA served as the template for amplifying TCR beta CDR3 regions. HTBI primers served in a first-round RT-PCR, which a second-round multiplex PCR followed. TCRdb itself ran the multiplex PCR reads through MiXCR, one entry per CDR3 protein. The sample includes 500,000 to 600,000 distinct CDR3 sequences, approximately 37% of them seen just once. The sample taken for sequencing was peripheral blood or thyroid tissue (not recorded which). These receptors were obtained from an adult man with Graves' hyperthyroidism.

The chain combines TRBV7-6 with TRBJ1-5; D gene unclear. CDR1 is SGHVS and CDR2 is FNYEAQ in the germline V gene. CDR3 length: 13 residues. Trimming left V 6 bases short and J 14 bases short, with 20 bases between. CDR3 loop: CASSWTSGRAEHF. In DNA form, the CDR3 reads TGTGCCAGCAGTTGGACTAGCGGGAGGGCTGAGCATTTT.

This clonotype was detected ten times or more. A junction end diverges from the germline sequence, so it may reflect a read error. The chain combines TRBV15 with TRBJ1-5; D remains unclear. Germline CDR1 and CDR2: LNHNV and YYDKDF (reference sequence). This CDR3 is built from 15 residues. CDR3 protein: CATSRGFGPNRPQHF. The CDR3 DNA follows: TGTGCCACCAGCAGAGGTTTTGGTCCGAATCGGCCCCAGCATTTT.

This chain connects TRBV12-3 or TRBV12-4 to TRBJ2-7; 9 nucleotides line up with TRBD1. V lost 3 bases and J lost 7; bases outside the gene matches: 7. The CDR3 runs to 14 residues. The CDR3 loop is CASSLTGGVGEQYF. As DNA, the CDR3 is TGTGCCAGCAGTTTGACAGGGGGAGTAGGGGAGCAGTACTTC.

This clonotype came up once. Here the CDR3 reads CSVLGRSTHYGYTF. In DNA, the CDR3 is TGCAGCGTTTTGGGCCGGTCTACTCACTATGGCTACACCTTC. The V and J genes are TRBV29-1 and TRBJ1-2, with no clear D. V was cut by 5 bases and J by 3 bases, with 16 bases left in between. The CDR3 consists of 14 residues. Germline V gives CDR1 SQVTM, CDR2 ANQGSEA.

A note on this clonotype: A read error is possible here, since a much larger clone lies one base away. V usage is TRBV6-5 and J usage is TRBJ1-1; a possible D gene is TRBD1 (6 bases). The CDR3 is 15 residues long. Germline CDR1 MNHEY, CDR2 SVGAGI. The CDR3 DNA follows: TGTGCCAGCAGCGCCAAACAGGGCTTGAACACTGAAGCTCTCTTT. It translates to CASSAKQGLNTEALF.

The V gene is TRBV2, the J gene TRBJ2-7, with 8 bases identical to TRBD1. The CDR3 sequence is 16 residues long. The V gene end was trimmed by 2 bases and the J gene end by 3 bases; junction bases not matched to a gene: 9. Germline loops: CDR1 SNHLY, CDR2 FYNNEI. CDR3 sequence reads: CASSESPKDRDYEQYF. The CDR3 nucleotides read TGTGCCAGCAGTGAATCCCCCAAGGACAGGGACTACGAGCAGTACTTC.

The chain links TRBV9 to TRBJ2-7; no clear D. CDR3 length: 17 residues. Trimming pared 2 bases from V and 5 bases from J, leaving 23 bases between. Germline CDR1 reads SGDLS; CDR2 reads YYNGEE. The CDR3 sequence is CASSVSPSDALVNEQYF. CDR3 sequence (DNA): TGTGCCAGCAGCGTGTCCCCTTCCGACGCGTTGGTCAACGAGCAGTACTTC.

Notes on this clonotype: A read error is likely, as this CDR3 ends without the conserved phenylalanine or tryptophan. No DNA is shown, since the ends of the CDR3 on it are uncertain; the CDR3 is the one TCRdb lists. The J gene is TRBJ2-5, the V gene TRBV7-2; TRBD1 is the table's D call and was not checked against the DNA. The CDR3 is 9 amino acids in total, end residues counted. CDR1 and CDR2 from the germline V gene are SGHTA and FQGNSA. CDR3: CASSLKEGT.

This clonotype was observed a handful of times. The J gene is TRBJ2-7, the V gene TRBV4-3, with a weak D call TRBD1 (6 bases). From germline, CDR1 is LGHNA and CDR2 YSLEER. The CDR3 loop spans 14 amino acids. Trimming left V 5 bases short and J 3 bases short, with 14 bases between. The CDR3: CASSSQTGNYEQYF. DNA for the CDR3: TGCGCCAGCAGCTCACAGACAGGAAACTACGAGCAGTACTTC.

In its sample, this clonotype was seen many times. This rearrangement joins TRBV9 to TRBJ2-7; D is perhaps TRBD2 (5 bases). The V end was cut by 0 bases, the J end by 2 bases, with 6 bases between. This CDR3 spans 13 amino acids. The germline V gene has CDR1 SGDLS and CDR2 YYNGEE. The CDR3 nucleotides are TGTGCCAGCAGCGTAGACGGGACCTACGAGCAGTACTTC. Translated, it gives CASSVDGTYEQYF.

For this clonotype: Its ends do not fully match the called genes, so a read error is possible. The rearrangement joins TRBV10-2 to TRBJ2-7; tentatively, D is TRBD1 (6 bases). The CDR3 extends over 12 amino acids. Germline CDR1 reads WSHSY; CDR2 reads SAAADI. The CDR3 is CASSQGSDEQYF. The CDR3 coding sequence is TGTGCCAGCAGCCAGGGGAGCGACGAGCAGTACTTC.

This clonotype appeared many times. This chain links TRBV2 with TRBJ2-2; a possible D gene is TRBD1 (6 bases). V was pared by 2 bases and J by 4 bases, with 11 bases between. The length of the CDR3 is 15 residues. The germline V gene encodes CDR1 SNHLY and CDR2 FYNNEI. CDR3 DNA: TGTGCCAGCAGTGAAACGGGCAGGGGCACCGGGGAGCTGTTTTTT. This sequence encodes CASSETGRGTGELFF. Using reference TRBV2 and TRBJ2-2 for the parts outside the CDR3, the full variable domain is EPEVTQTPSHQVTQMGQEVILRCVPISNHLYFYWYRQILGQKVEFLVSFYNNEISEKSEIFDDQFSVERPDGSNFTLKIRSTKLEDSAMYFCASSETGRGTGELFFGEGSRLTVL.

V is TRBV11-3 and J is TRBJ2-5; D is undetermined. The J call is uncertain, as TRBJ2-1 better fits the DNA end. CDR3 size: 13 residues. The germline V gene has CDR1 SGHNT and CDR2 YENEEA. In DNA form, the CDR3 reads TGTGCCAGCAGCTTAGACCAGTACAATGAGCAGTTCTTC. As protein: CASSLDQYNEQFF.

V and J are TRBV2 and TRBJ2-4; D might be TRBD1 (7 bases). V was pared by 8 bases and J by 8 bases, with 13 bases between. CDR3 size: 12 residues. Germline lookup yields CDR1 SNHLY and CDR2 FYNNEI. The CDR3 nucleotides are TGTGCCAGCCGGGGACAGCGGGACATTCAGTACTTC. This encodes CASRGQRDIQYF.

This clonotype was found a few times. The genes are TRBV7-2 and TRBJ2-3; D remains ambiguous. This CDR3 has 12 amino acids. V lost 1 base and J 7 bases, leaving 6 bases between the germline ends. Per germline, CDR1 SGHTA and CDR2 FQGNSA. CDR3 sequence: CASSLEGNTQYF. For the CDR3, the DNA is TGTGCCAGCAGCTTAGAAGGGAATACGCAGTATTTT. Combining the CDR3 with reference TRBV7-2 and TRBJ2-3 gives the whole variable domain GAGVSQSPSNKVTEKGKDVELRCDPISGHTALYWYRQSLGQGLEFLIYFQGNSAPDKSGLPSDRFSAERTGGSVSTLTIQRTQQEDSAVYLCASSLEGNTQYFGPGTRLTVL.

A word on this clonotype: This may be a read error, as it is one base from a much larger clone. The chain is built from TRBV25-1 and TRBJ2-7; TRBD1 is a possible D gene (5 bases). The V end lost 5 bases, the J end lost 3 bases, and 17 bases lay between the germline ends. Germline V gene sequence: CDR1 MGHDK, CDR2 SYGVNS. This CDR3 spans 15 amino acids. CDR3 in amino acids: CASSPQTVIGYEQYF. The CDR3 coding sequence is TGTGCCAGCAGTCCACAGACAGTGATCGGCTACGAGCAGTACTTC.

This clonotype appeared a few times. The chain joins TRBV5-1 to TRBJ2-7, with D perhaps TRBD1 or TRBD2 (7 bases each). The germline gives CDR1 SGHRS, CDR2 YFSETQ. This CDR3 is built from 14 residues. The V end lost 0 bases, the J end lost 6 bases, and 13 bases lay between the germline ends. The CDR3 here is CASSLGAGQREQYF. The CDR3 DNA reads TGCGCCAGCAGCTTGGGAGCGGGACAGCGCGAGCAGTACTTC.

This sequence joins TRBV7-8 and TRBJ2-7; 9 nucleotides line up with TRBD2. With V trimmed by 0 bases and J by 3 bases, 6 bases remained unmatched. The CDR3 runs 16 residues. Germline lookup yields CDR1 SGHVS and CDR2 FQNEAQ. Written as DNA, the CDR3 is TGTGCCAGCAGCTTAGCGCCTCTAGCGGGGAACTACGAGCAGTACTTC. Its translation: CASSLAPLAGNYEQYF.

This clonotype was found many times. The CDR3 is CASGHTGYEQYF. For the CDR3, the DNA is TGCGCCAGCGGGCATACCGGGTACGAGCAGTACTTC. V is TRBV10-2 and J is TRBJ2-7; no clear D gene. V lost 8 bases and J lost 4, with 12 bases in between. Per the germline V gene, CDR1 is WSHSY and CDR2 is SAAADI. This CDR3 has 12 residues.

This clonotype was seen at least ten times. The rearrangement links TRBV7-9 to TRBJ2-7; TRBD2 matches at 12 bases. The V gene's germline CDR1 is SEHNR and CDR2 FQNEAQ (reference sequence). The trim removed 2 bases at V and 2 bases at J, leaving 1 base unmatched. The CDR3 is made up of 15 amino acids. Here the CDR3 reads CASSLWTSGAYEQYF. In DNA, the CDR3 is TGTGCCAGCAGCTTATGGACTAGCGGGGCCTACGAGCAGTACTTC.

This clonotype was picked up one time. A clone one base away is much larger, so this may be a read error. The CDR3 ends on some other residue instead of the conserved phenylalanine or tryptophan, so this is likely a read error. This sequence joins TRBV20-1 and TRBJ2-7; 8 bases are a match to TRBD1. The V gene's germline CDR1 is DFQATT and CDR2 SNEGSKA (reference sequence). The CDR3 totals 15 residues. V lost 0 bases and J lost 5; bases outside the gene matches: 9. The CDR3 is CSARENPTGEDEQYL. The DNA for the CDR3 is TGCAGTGCTAGAGAAAACCCGACAGGGGAGGACGAGCAGTACCTC.